This T cell receptor (beta chain) derives from a study of graft-versus-host responses after intestinal transplantation. Study-level information: Once they had received anti-thymocyte globulin induction, all recipients took tacrolimus and steroids for approximately 3 years. Findings and limits, study-wide: Declines in HvG clones occurring early post-transplant were associated with peak circulating GvH clone levels. Recipient-marrow GvH clones were detected, some having first appeared in ileum or blood.

The protocol was immunoSEQ multiplex PCR, while the TCRdb copy is restricted to in-frame clones and leaves out a portion. The sample holds over 100,000 clones, approximately 95% seen once. V lost 3 bases, J lost 2 bases, and 12 bases lay in between. The germline gives CDR1 SGHTA, CDR2 FQGNSA. The CDR3 covers 15 residues. A few counts support this clone. Its antigen is as yet unknown. The sequence was obtained from a human donor who received an intestinal transplant. The chain links TRBV7-2 to TRBJ2-3; D possibly corresponds to TRBD1 (6 bases). This material consisted of unstimulated CD8+ T cells sorted from spleen or lymph node cells, taken before intestinal transplant. The DNA of the CDR3 is TGTGCCAGCAGCTTGGGGGCGCTAGACACAGATACGCAGTATTTT. Protein: CASSLGALDTDTQYF.